Listed below are T cell receptor beta chains from one sample, sequenced in a study of T cell responses to AZD1222 COVID-19 vaccine. Sequencing used immunoSEQ multiplex PCR; TCRdb keeps in-frame clones, though not all of them. The sample lists 200,000 to 250,000 clones, around 94% seen once, with around 1.8% in the top ten. The starting material was peripheral blood, obtained 28 days after the second dose of the MenACWY control vaccine. The receptors originated from an adult who received the MenACWY meningococcal vaccine as a control. CDR3s include the opening cysteine and the closing phenylalanine or tryptophan. Fields, in order: D gene, V gene, J gene, clone size, CDR3 DNA, CDR3 protein. A D gene is named only where the DNA matches it firmly. Expanded clones get a size class; other rows say once, few or many, or leave the size out.

>TRBD1|TRBV29-1|TRBJ1-1|NA
TGCAGCGTTGAACGCAGGGGGCTCGACACTGAAGCTTTCTTT
CSVERRGLDTEAFF
>TRBD1|TRBV12-3/TRBV12-4|TRBJ2-7|NA
TGTGCCAGCAGTTTATCGGACGGGACAGGGTTGTACTTC
CASSLSDGTGLYF
>NA|TRBV15|TRBJ2-7|NA
TGTGCCACCAGCAGTCCAGGGGGGGCCATCTACGAGCAGTACTTC
CATSSPGGAIYEQYF
>NA|TRBV4-1|TRBJ1-5|NA
TGCGCCAGCAGCCAAGAATTAGTACGGCCCCAGCATTTT
CASSQELVRPQHF
>TRBD2|TRBV9|TRBJ2-1|once
TGTGCCAGCAGCGGGTTAGCGGGAGGGCCGGGCAATGAGCAGTTCTTC
CASSGLAGGPGNEQFF
>TRBD1|TRBV9|TRBJ2-5|NA
TGTGCCAGCAGCTCAACAGGGGGCCCCCAAGAGACCCAGTACTTC
CASSSTGGPQETQYF
>TRBD1|TRBV4-2|TRBJ1-4|NA
TGTGCCAGCAGCCAAGGAGTCGGCAGGGGGAGTGAAAAACTGTTTTTT
CASSQGVGRGSEKLFF
>NA|TRBV9|TRBJ2-7|NA
TGTGCCAGCAGCGTAGACGGGGTCAACTACGAGCAGTACTTC
CASSVDGVNYEQYF
>NA|TRBV21-1|TRBJ2-7|NA
TGTGCCAGCAGCAAAGTGAGCGGGAGAATCTCCTACGAGCAGTACTTC
CASSKVSGRISYEQYF
>NA|TRBV5-4|TRBJ2-3|NA
TGTGCCAGCAGCTTGCGGACATCACTCACAGATACGCAGTATTTT
CASSLRTSLTDTQYF
>NA|TRBV28|TRBJ2-7|NA
TGTGCCAGCAATACAGGGTACTACGAGCAGTACTTC
CASNTGYYEQYF
>NA|TRBV28|TRBJ1-1|once
TGTGCCAGCAGTAATCCGACGGAATCGCGCGAAGCTTTCTTT
CASSNPTESREAFF
>NA|TRBV24-1|TRBJ2-1|NA
TGTGCCACCAGTGATAATGACAATGAGCAGTTCTTC
CATSDNDNEQFF
>NA|TRBV7-3|TRBJ1-2|NA
TGTGCCAGCAGCCCGGGAGGAGGACGGCGCACGAGGTACACCTTC
CASSPGGGRRTRYTF
>NA|TRBV5-6|TRBJ2-2|NA
TGTGCCAGCAGTGCCGGGGTTTCGAACACCGGGGAGCTGTTTTTT
CASSAGVSNTGELFF
>NA|TRBV2|TRBJ1-2|NA
TGTGCCAGCAGTGAAGGGGCAGGTCGAGGCTACACCTTC
CASSEGAGRGYTF
>NA|TRBV10-3|TRBJ2-1|NA
TGTGCCATCACCCAGGACACCCCTCTAAACCGCAATGAGCAGTTCTTC
CAITQDTPLNRNEQFF
>TRBD1|TRBV6-2/TRBV6-3|TRBJ2-7|NA
TGTGCCAGCAGTATGGACAGGACAAGGGGAGAGCAGTACTTC
CASSMDRTRGEQYF
>NA|TRBV5-1|TRBJ2-5|NA
TGCGCCAGCAGCTTGTTTCCCGGGCCGGAGACCCAGTACTTC
CASSLFPGPETQYF
>NA|TRBV28|TRBJ2-1|NA
TGTGCCAGCAGTTTAGGTGAGCAGTTCTTC
CASSLGEQFF
>NA|TRBV13|TRBJ2-1|NA
TGTGCCAGCAGCTCCTTGGGTAATGAGCAGTTCTTC
CASSSLGNEQFF
>NA|TRBV2|TRBJ2-7|once
TGTGCCAGCAGTGAAGCGCAGACTCTCGGGGGAGAGCAGTACTTC
CASSEAQTLGGEQYF
>NA|TRBV29-1|TRBJ1-1|NA
TGCAGCGTTGCCTTTACAGCTGAAGCTTTCTTT
CSVAFTAEAFF
>TRBD1|TRBV14|TRBJ2-6|NA
TGTGCCAGCAGCCACCTTGGGCCCAGGGGGTCTGGGGCCAACGTCCTGACTTTC
CASSHLGPRGSGANVLTF
>TRBD1|TRBV6-4|TRBJ1-4|NA
TGTGCCAGCAGTGAAGAGGGACAGCCGGGGGTTGGTAATGAAAAACTGTTTTTT
CASSEEGQPGVGNEKLFF
>TRBD1|TRBV11-3|TRBJ1-4|NA
TGTGCCAGCAGCTTAGACCCGGGACAGGGATTCGGGGCAACTAATGAAAAACTGTTTTTT
CASSLDPGQGFGATNEKLFF
>TRBD1|TRBV7-2|TRBJ1-2|NA
TGTGCCAGCAGCTCGGACGGACAGGACAGGGATGGCTACACCTTC
CASSSDGQDRDGYTF
>NA|TRBV5-4|TRBJ2-5|NA
TGTGCCAGCAGCTATGGCGACTCGCAAGAGACCCAGTACTTC
CASSYGDSQETQYF
>TRBD2|TRBV7-2|TRBJ2-5|NA
TGTGCCAGCAGCTTCCCAGCGGGAGGGCCTCTTGAGACCCAGTACTTC
CASSFPAGGPLETQYF
>NA|TRBV3-1/TRBV3-2|TRBJ1-2|NA
TGTGCCAGCACACGACCAGGTGCCTACACCTTC
CASTRPGAYTF
>NA|TRBV5-1|TRBJ2-2|NA
TGCGCCAGCAGCTTTAGCTACACCGGGGAGCTGTTTTTT
CASSFSYTGELFF
>TRBD1|TRBV10-3|TRBJ1-4|once
TGTGCCACCGGGGGGGGACAGTTTGTTGAAAAACTGTTTTTT
CATGGGQFVEKLFF
>TRBD1|TRBV30|TRBJ1-5|NA
TGTGCCTGGAGTGGGGCAGGGGGCAGTCAGCCCCAGCATTTT
CAWSGAGGSQPQHF